This paragraph reports one TCR beta chain. This clone's antigen is unknown. The sample holds no much larger clone one base away, and base qualities are not on file. This record belongs to a study of blood T cell repertoires in COVID-19 (dated by TCRdb to about 2020). Describing the broader study: Samples from collaborators originated in the United States, Italy and Spain and spanned both the acute and convalescent phases of COVID-19. The material from the prospective study consisted of cDNA or gDNA derived from T cells, B-cell-depleted T cells, or PBMCs. Deeply sampled blood TCRbeta repertoires from subjects exposed to, actively infected with, or recovered from COVID-19 were included in the dataset. The repertoires were made available in a free public database intended to serve as a resource for research on the immune response to SARS-CoV-2. The samples were drawn from two sources: the first 160 participants of the ongoing ImmuneRACE study, and fewer than 1,500 subjects contributed by 6 global collaborators. Sample metadata almost always included a de-identified subject ID, COVID-19 status, age in years and sex. HLA class I and class II types, where available, came from metadata supplied by the sample provider rather than from assay-based typing.

Via the germline V gene, CDR1 is MNHNS and CDR2 SASEGT. Germline trimming amounts to 6 bases on V and 2 bases on J, with 8 as the count of junction bases outside the gene matches. The CDR3 measures 16 amino acids from cysteine to phenylalanine. Only the CDR3 part of the read is kept: 48 bases, read in frame from the first base. TCRbeta CDR3 regions were amplified from genomic DNA by means of the immunoSEQ Assay, a bias-controlled multiplex PCR. In the paper's pipeline: The number of nucleated cells in each sample was estimated from the amplification of reference gene primers within the assay. To quantify the absolute abundance of each unique TCRbeta CDR3 rearrangement, sequence reads were collapsed and filtered. For each sample, productive Simpson clonality was calculated by taking the square root of Simpson's diversity index across productive rearrangements. The clones in this table, taken by TCRdb from immuneACCESS, are in-frame only. Not every clone is retained; where verified, under half of the shortfall comes from an unresolved V gene, and the cause of the rest is unknown. V and J calls plus clone size are reproduced from that table; the DNA served to infer D and trimming. For this sample there are around 130,000 clones; 70% to 85% appear just once. About a sixth of the sample lies in the top ten.

Collaborating institutions collected whole blood in K2EDTA tubes following their own protocols. For TCRbeta analysis, collaborators shipped samples as frozen whole blood, isolated PBMCs, or DNA extracted from either of those sample types. On the study overall, not on this receptor specifically: How much clinical and demographic metadata was included differed by source and by participant, and the metadata was provided uncurated.

The TCR originated in a woman between 45 and 60 years old with acute or convalescent COVID-19. Rearrangement joined TRBV6-1 to TRBJ2-7; 12 junctional bases match TRBD2. The sample taken for sequencing was peripheral blood. The CDR3 protein is CASSERLAGATYEQYF. The DNA sequence is as follows: TGTGCCAGCAGCGAACGACTAGCGGGGGCCACCTACGAGCAGTACTTC.